These T cell receptor beta chains were read from a single sample in a study of control samples from healthy donors and cancer patients. Method: immunoSEQ multiplex PCR; TCRdb's copy keeps in-frame clones and lacks some. This sample has 400,000 to 500,000 clones, with approximately 92% found just once. The sample was PBMCs. The receptor set was obtained from a man aged 35-49 years with head and neck cancer. CDR3s leave out the opening cysteine and the closing phenylalanine or tryptophan.

V gene: TRBV7-8; CDR3 protein: ASSRRANTEAF
V gene: TRBV29-1; CDR3 protein: SVAPTGVAEKLF
V gene: TRBV2; CDR3 protein: ASRPAGLAVAKNIQY
V gene: TRBV21-1; CDR3 protein: ASSARTDSNQPQH
V gene: TRBV7-3; CDR3 protein: ASSRSGSSTDTQY
V gene: TRBV6-6; CDR3 protein: ASSLGVAGVSGETQY
V gene: TRBV18; CDR3 protein: ASSLGDSHEQY
V gene: TRBV5-1; CDR3 protein: ASSLQTAGVNEKLF
V gene: TRBV28; CDR3 protein: ASSQLGGEQF
V gene: TRBV7-2; CDR3 protein: ASSLEFPASSTDTQY
V gene: TRBV7-8; CDR3 protein: ASSLDYEQY
V gene: TRBV6-2/TRBV6-3; CDR3 protein: ASSYPEDRGGQEQY
V gene: TRBV7-3; CDR3 protein: ASAQGAEQPQH
V gene: TRBV2; CDR3 protein: ASIRDTFNYGYT
V gene: TRBV28; CDR3 protein: ASSLGLAGVGQF
V gene: TRBV15; CDR3 protein: ATSRVRNTEAF
V gene: TRBV19; CDR3 protein: ASSGSGNEKLF
V gene: TRBV5-1; CDR3 protein: ASSLRPGAGDIQY
V gene: TRBV2; CDR3 protein: ASRPTSTTGELF
V gene: TRBV6-2/TRBV6-3; CDR3 protein: ASSYSRGVQETQY
V gene: TRBV10-1; CDR3 protein: ASSDNTGELF
V gene: TRBV19; CDR3 protein: ASSIGGVQPQH
V gene: TRBV28; CDR3 protein: ASSGDSPSGANVLT
V gene: TRBV9; CDR3 protein: ASSASRVGDYGYT
V gene: TRBV27; CDR3 protein: ASSSGPRRDTQY
V gene: TRBV6-4; CDR3 protein: ASSPSQGNTEAF
V gene: TRBV5-4; CDR3 protein: ASSLGQGNGYT
V gene: TRBV11-2; CDR3 protein: ASSLQRPNSPLH
V gene: TRBV4-3; CDR3 protein: ASSQGEAGNGYT
V gene: TRBV6-5; CDR3 protein: ASSYGTKETQY
V gene: TRBV28; CDR3 protein: ASSLWSGGPENTEAF
V gene: TRBV30; CDR3 protein: AWTKPGRSYGYT
V gene: TRBV6-5; CDR3 protein: ASSYAREAINEQF
V gene: TRBV10-3; CDR3 protein: AIHIGGTGELF
V gene: TRBV3-1/TRBV3-2; CDR3 protein: ASSQNRLNQPQH